This is a list of T cell receptor beta chains from one sample in a study of T-cell reconstitution after alpha-beta-depleted transplantation in children. TCRdb passed the PCR reads through MiXCR, listing each CDR3 protein once. This sample has around 670,000 distinct CDR3 sequences, with under 15% found just once. This material consisted of PBMCs, taken before TCRalphabeta/CD19-depleted stem cell transplant. The receptors stem from a girl aged 2 to 9 with congenital amegakaryocytic thrombocytopenia, due to receive a stem cell transplant. The CDR3 runs from the conserved cysteine through the conserved F or W. D genes are given only for firm matches. Part of the rows lack a size; the others show once, few, many or a class for expanded clones.

clone size	D gene	V gene	J gene	CDR3 protein	CDR3 DNA
few	TRBD1	TRBV12-3/TRBV12-4	TRBJ1-2	CASSPLGQGRLYTF	TGTGCCAGCAGTCCCTTGGGACAGGGCCGGCTCTACACCTTC
few	.	TRBV18	TRBJ2-4	CASSPPGIEGDIQYF	TGTGCCAGCTCACCACCAGGGATCGAGGGGGACATTCAGTACTTC
.	TRBD1	TRBV5-6	TRBJ2-3	CASYATGSGTDTQYF	TGTGCCAGTTACGCGACAGGGAGTGGCACAGATACGCAGTATTTT
many	.	TRBV20-1	TRBJ2-2	CSADPEGGGGELFF	TGCAGTGCTGACCCCGAAGGGGGAGGCGGGGAGCTGTTTTTT
many	.	TRBV5-1	TRBJ2-7	CASSPLLTSYEQYF	TGCGCCAGCAGCCCCCTTCTCACCTCCTACGAGCAGTACTTC
many	.	TRBV12-3/TRBV12-4	TRBJ2-1	CASSQDTFYNEQFF	TGTGCCAGCAGTCAGGACACATTCTACAATGAGCAGTTCTTC
many	TRBD2	TRBV5-1	TRBJ2-7	CASKREFSYEQYF	TGCGCCAGCAAGCGGGAGTTCTCCTACGAGCAGTACTTC
many	.	TRBV20-1	TRBJ2-3	CSAPRHRDTQYF	TGCAGTGCTCCCCGACATCGGGATACGCAGTATTTT
few	TRBD1	TRBV27	TRBJ1-1	CASSPRGNRAFF	TGTGCCAGCAGCCCCAGGGGGAATAGGGCTTTCTTT
.	.	TRBV12-3/TRBV12-4	TRBJ1-4	CASNPGGGLTEEKLFF	TGTGCCAGCAACCCCGGGGGGGGTTTAACCGAAGAAAAACTGTTTTTT
.	.	TRBV6-6	TRBJ2-7	CASTPGGDEQYF	TGTGCCAGCACCCCAGGGGGGGACGAGCAGTACTTC
.	.	TRBV27	TRBJ1-4	CASSNHGNREKLFF	TGTGCCAGCAGTAACCACGGTAACAGAGAAAAACTGTTTTTT
few	.	TRBV12-3/TRBV12-4	TRBJ2-5	CASSFLWGGPETQYF	TGTGCCAGCAGTTTCTTATGGGGGGGGCCAGAGACCCAGTACTTC
.	TRBD1	TRBV12-3/TRBV12-4	TRBJ1-2	CASSLKGQGSGYTF	TGTGCCAGCAGTCTAAAGGGACAGGGCTCTGGCTACACCTTC
.	.	TRBV20-1	TRBJ2-7	CSVPIPGLSYEQYF	TGCAGTGTTCCGATCCCGGGACTCTCCTACGAGCAGTACTTC
few	.	TRBV29-1	TRBJ2-5	CSVFPAEEEETQYF	TGCAGCGTTTTCCCCGCGGAGGAGGAAGAGACCCAGTACTTC
.	TRBD2	TRBV5-1	TRBJ2-1	CASSVQAGATNEQFF	TGCGCCAGCAGCGTCCAAGCGGGAGCCACAAATGAGCAGTTCTTC
.	.	TRBV27	TRBJ2-7	CASRSGDPLSYEQYF	TGTGCCAGCAGGTCAGGAGACCCCCTCTCCTACGAGCAGTACTTC
few	.	TRBV10-3	TRBJ2-5	CAISESKAEKTQYF	TGTGCCATCAGTGAGTCAAAAGCGGAGAAGACCCAGTACTTC
few	TRBD2	TRBV20-1	TRBJ2-7	CSAISRTSGRATSSYEQYF	TGCAGTGCTATCTCAAGGACTAGCGGGAGGGCAACGAGCTCCTACGAGCAGTACTTC
many	.	TRBV7-8	TRBJ1-1	CASSLALRSEAFF	TGTGCCAGCAGCTTAGCGCTACGGTCTGAAGCTTTCTTT
.	.	TRBV18	TRBJ1-1	CASSPSGPVEAFF	TGTGCCAGCTCACCCTCAGGGCCCGTTGAAGCTTTCTTT
many	.	TRBV5-5	TRBJ2-2	CASSLVRGELFF	TGTGCCAGCAGCTTGGTGAGGGGGGAGCTGTTTTTT
many	TRBD1	TRBV19	TRBJ1-3	CATTGQGTGNTIYF	TGTGCCACCACAGGACAGGGGACTGGAAACACCATATATTTT
few	TRBD2	TRBV3-1	TRBJ2-3	CASSRTGLAEKDTQYF	TGTGCCAGCAGCCGGACGGGGCTAGCGGAAAAAGATACGCAGTATTTT
many	TRBD1	TRBV29-1	TRBJ2-4	CSVRGQGDIAKNIQYF	TGCAGCGTTCGCGGACAGGGGGATATAGCCAAAAACATTCAGTACTTC
many	.	TRBV20-1	TRBJ2-3	CSLGEPITDTQYF	TGCAGTCTAGGCGAGCCGATCACAGATACGCAGTATTTT
many	.	TRBV5-1	TRBJ1-1	CASSLQLMNTEAFF	TGCGCCAGCAGCTTGCAATTGATGAACACTGAAGCTTTCTTT
.	.	TRBV20-1	TRBJ1-5	CSARDPGQPQHF	TGCAGTGCTAGAGATCCTGGTCAGCCCCAGCATTTT
.	.	TRBV6-5	TRBJ2-5	CASSYSGLRETQYF	TGTGCCAGCAGTTACTCGGGGCTTCGGGAGACCCAGTACTTC
.	.	TRBV20-1	TRBJ2-5	CSARDLRGGETQYF	TGCAGTGCTAGAGATCTCAGGGGAGGAGAGACCCAGTACTTC
.	.	TRBV9	TRBJ2-5	CASSVGPVETQYF	TGTGCCAGCAGCGTAGGACCAGTGGAGACCCAGTACTTC
many	TRBD2	TRBV28	TRBJ2-7	CASSNGLAGVYEQYF	TGTGCCAGCAGCAACGGACTAGCGGGAGTATACGAGCAGTACTTC
many	.	TRBV29-1	TRBJ1-1	CSVLEKHILYEAFF	TGCAGCGTTTTGGAGAAGCATATTCTCTATGAAGCTTTCTTT
.	.	TRBV15	TRBJ2-1	CATSRDFAGRNEQFF	TGTGCCACCAGCAGAGATTTTGCCGGCCGGAATGAGCAGTTCTTC
once	.	TRBV25-1	TRBJ2-1	CVSSESQRYNEQFF	TGTGTCAGCAGTGAATCACAAAGGTACAATGAGCAGTTCTTC
.	.	TRBV30	TRBJ2-7	CAWRSGGLTYEQYF	TGTGCCTGGAGGTCGGGGGGCTTAACCTACGAGCAGTACTTC
few	.	TRBV12-5	TRBJ1-5	CASVEGQGNQPQHF	TGTGCTAGTGTTGAGGGGCAGGGCAATCAGCCCCAGCATTTT
many	.	TRBV12-3/TRBV12-4	TRBJ2-2	CASSLGSWTGELFF	TGTGCCAGCAGTTTGGGTTCGTGGACCGGGGAGCTGTTTTTT
.	TRBD2	TRBV4-1	TRBJ2-3	CASSHPGLAVESTDTQYF	TGCGCCAGCAGCCACCCGGGACTAGCGGTCGAGAGCACAGATACGCAGTATTTT
many	.	TRBV10-3	TRBJ2-5	CAISESPGGYGQETQYF	TGTGCCATCAGTGAGTCCCCCGGAGGCTACGGACAAGAGACCCAGTACTTC
few	.	TRBV5-1	TRBJ2-5	CASSWVGGWQEETQYF	TGCGCCAGCAGCTGGGTTGGGGGTTGGCAGGAAGAGACCCAGTACTTC
many	.	TRBV12-3/TRBV12-4	TRBJ2-2	CASSLYGQFVAGELFF	TGTGCCAGCAGTCTATATGGACAATTTGTCGCCGGGGAGCTGTTTTTT
.	TRBD2	TRBV5-1	TRBJ2-1	CASSFISGGPDEQFF	TGCGCCAGCAGTTTTATTAGCGGGGGGCCTGATGAGCAGTTCTTC
many	.	TRBV20-1	TRBJ2-5	CSAIEETQYF	TGCAGTGCTATTGAGGAGACCCAGTACTTC
many	TRBD1	TRBV20-1	TRBJ2-3	CSAKNRQGTTDTQYF	TGCAGTGCTAAAAACCGACAGGGTACCACAGATACGCAGTATTTT
few	.	TRBV28	TRBJ1-2	CASSWRDMVKPYGYTF	TGTGCCAGCAGTTGGCGGGACATGGTTAAACCTTATGGCTACACCTTC
many	.	TRBV6-5	TRBJ2-7	CASSYSILREQYF	TGTGCCAGCAGTTACTCGATTCTCCGCGAGCAGTACTTC
.	TRBD2	TRBV5-6	TRBJ2-1	CASRSSGRAYIYNEQFF	TGTGCCAGCAGATCTAGCGGGAGGGCCTATATATACAATGAGCAGTTCTTC
many	.	TRBV9	TRBJ2-7	CASSSYGTPSYEQYF	TGTGCCAGCAGTTCATACGGGACACCTTCCTACGAGCAGTACTTC
many	TRBD2	TRBV11-2	TRBJ2-1	CASSLEGLAGDEQFF	TGTGCCAGCAGCTTAGAGGGACTAGCGGGGGATGAGCAGTTCTTC
many	.	TRBV20-1	TRBJ1-1	CSARIGSTEAFF	TGCAGTGCTAGGATCGGGTCAACTGAAGCTTTCTTT
few	.	TRBV25-1	TRBJ2-4	CASSEYGGSAGLKNIQYF	TGTGCCAGCAGTGAATATGGAGGGTCCGCAGGGTTAAAAAACATTCAGTACTTC
many	.	TRBV15	TRBJ2-7	CATSRDPDSAYEQYF	TGTGCCACCAGCAGAGACCCAGACAGTGCCTACGAGCAGTACTTC